These 5 T cell receptor beta chains share one sample of origin, sequenced in a study of preoperative IRX-2 immunotherapy in early breast cancer. Regarding treatment: preoperative locoregional IRX-2 cytokine immunotherapy. TCRdb's table, derived via immunoSEQ multiplex PCR, lists solely in-frame clones and lacks some. The sample carries some 29,000 clones, around 87% recorded once. Collection took place from a patient treated with IRX-2 immunotherapy. Receptors were obtained from a human donor with breast cancer.

Here the CDR3 DNA reads TGCGCCAGCAGCTCGCCCGGGACACAAGAGACCCAGTACTTC. Protein sequence: CASSSPGTQETQYF. This chain uses TRBV5-1 with TRBJ2-5; the D gene is possibly TRBD1 (6 bases). Per germline, CDR1 SGHRS and CDR2 YFSETQ. V shed 3 bases and J shed 2 bases, with 11 bases lying between them. There are 14 residues in the CDR3. The full variable domain, in which reference TRBV5-1 and TRBJ2-5 provide the parts outside the CDR3, is KAGVTQTPRYLIKTRGQQVTLSCSPISGHRSVSWYQQTPGQGLQFLFEYFSETQRNKGNFPGRFSGRQFSNSRSEMNVSTLELGDSALYLCASSSPGTQETQYFGPGTRLLVL.

This clone was found a few times. The gene calls are TRBV5-1 and TRBJ1-1, with 8 bases aligning to TRBD1. CDR3 length: 13 amino acids. Germline V gene sequence: CDR1 SGHRS, CDR2 YFSETQ. V dropped 4 bases and J dropped 7; count of bases not matched to a gene: 6. The CDR3 loop reads CASSVRGQGEAFF. CDR3 bases: TGCGCCAGCAGCGTCAGGGGGCAGGGTGAAGCTTTCTTT.

This sequence joins TRBV5-1 and TRBJ2-1, with TRBD2 identical over 12 bases. Germline CDR1 SGHRS, CDR2 YFSETQ. With 7 bases clipped from V and 12 bases from J, the junction kept 11 bases outside the gene matches. The CDR3 loop spans 14 amino acids. Here the CDR3 reads CASVPTSGSLVQFF. The CDR3 DNA follows: TGCGCCAGCGTCCCGACTAGCGGGAGCTTGGTGCAGTTCTTC. The whole variable domain, remainder taken from reference TRBV5-1 and TRBJ2-1, is KAGVTQTPRYLIKTRGQQVTLSCSPISGHRSVSWYQQTPGQGLQFLFEYFSETQRNKGNFPGRFSGRQFSNSRSEMNVSTLELGDSALYLCASVPTSGSLVQFFGPGTRLTVL.

The rearrangement uses TRBV27 and TRBJ1-5; weak D call: TRBD1 (6 bases). Germline V gene lookup returns CDR1 MNHEY and CDR2 SMNVEV (reference sequence). V lost 6 bases and J 1 base, leaving 7 bases between the germline ends. The CDR3 sequence is 13 residues long. The CDR3 is CASRDSSNQPQHF. The CDR3 region has the DNA TGTGCCAGCAGGGACAGCAGCAATCAGCCCCAGCATTTT.

The V call is TRBV18, the J call TRBJ1-5; 11 bases fit TRBD1. Per germline, CDR1 KGHSH and CDR2 LQKENI. J gave up 5 bases and V 4 bases, and 4 bases lay outside the gene matches. This CDR3 region has 15 residues. CDR3 DNA sequence: TGTGCCAGCTCACTACTGGGACAGGGGGATCAGCCCCAGCATTTT. Protein: CASSLLGQGDQPQHF.